A single sample is the source of the 25 T cell receptor beta chains below, sequenced in a study of radiation and T cells in renal cell carcinoma. Documented time point: baseline pretreatment blood. Regarding treatment: 15 Gy SBRT to primary tumor, nephrectomy 4 weeks later. Profiled with immunoSEQ multiplex PCR; TCRdb holds only in-frame clones, not every one. The sample records about 140,000 clones, approximately 87% being singletons. Sequenced material: blood, taken from a patient whose treatment included radiotherapy and nephrectomy. All receptors come from a woman between 50 and 59 years old with renal cell carcinoma.

This clone appeared a few times. The rearrangement joins TRBV5-4 to TRBJ1-1, with 8 bases lining up with TRBD1. CDR1 SGHNT and CDR2 YYREEE come from the germline V gene (reference sequence). J lost 4 bases, V lost 1 base, and 9 bases had no gene match. The CDR3 sequence is 16 residues long. The CDR3 loop reads CASSLWRTGRTTEAFF. CDR3 in DNA: TGTGCCAGCAGCTTGTGGAGGACAGGGAGGACCACTGAAGCTTTCTTT.

The chain combines TRBV5-1 with TRBJ1-1; D gene uncertain. V was cut by 7 bases and J by 1 base, with 14 bases left in between. CDR1 is SGHRS and CDR2 is YFSETQ in the germline V gene. The CDR3 length is 14 residues. CDR3 sequence (DNA): TGCGCCAGCCTTGAAGGTTTTCGGAACACTGAAGCTTTCTTT. As protein: CASLEGFRNTEAFF.

The rearrangement uses TRBV11-3 and TRBJ2-1; tentative D call: TRBD1 (6 bases). The V end was cut by 4 bases, the J end by 6 bases, with 7 bases between. There are 12 residues in the CDR3. In germline, CDR1 is SGHNT, CDR2 YENEEA. CDR3 loop: CASSSRGNEQFF. DNA of the CDR3: TGTGCCAGCAGCTCCAGGGGCAATGAGCAGTTCTTC.

The chain recombines TRBV28 with TRBJ1-6, with D perhaps matching TRBD1 (6 bases). The V gene lost 1 base and the J gene lost 6 bases, with 10 bases spanning the gap. Germline CDR1 and CDR2: MDHEN and SYDVKM. The CDR3 spans 15 residues. The CDR3 protein is CASSLSGGGNSPLHF. CDR3 DNA sequence: TGTGCCAGCAGTTTATCCGGGGGCGGTAATTCACCCCTCCACTTT.

This sequence joins TRBV7-9 and TRBJ2-1; TRBD1 matches at 7 bases. Trimming took 5 bases from V and 0 from J; bases not matched to a gene: 7. The germline gives CDR1 SEHNR, CDR2 FQNEAQ (reference sequence). This CDR3 contains 16 residues. The CDR3 DNA follows: TGTGCCAGCAGCGTAATGACAGGGAGCTCCTACAATGAGCAGTTCTTC. This gives the protein CASSVMTGSSYNEQFF.

This clone was picked up a small number of times. The chain employs TRBV5-1 and TRBJ2-5, with D unclear. Between the trimmed V and J ends, which lost 4 bases and 3 bases, there was a span of 7 bases. There are 12 residues in the CDR3. The germline CDR1 and CDR2 sequences are SGHRS and YFSETQ. This CDR3 reads CASSPGEETQYF. As DNA, the CDR3 is TGCGCCAGCAGCCCCGGAGAAGAGACCCAGTACTTC.

The genes are TRBV28 and TRBJ2-2; tentatively, D is TRBD2 (5 bases). The germline CDR1 and CDR2 sequences are MDHEN and SYDVKM. CDR3 size: 14 residues. V lost 3 bases and J lost 4, with 9 bases in between. The CDR3 region has the DNA TGTGCCAGCAGTTTCCGGGGTTCCACCGGGGAGCTGTTTTTT. This encodes CASSFRGSTGELFF.

V gene TRBV4-1 combines with J gene TRBJ2-1; 9 bases align to TRBD1. The CDR3 sequence is 16 residues long. The junction had 6 bases not matched to a gene; V was cut back by 3 bases and J by 3 bases. Germline CDR1 reads MGHRA; CDR2 reads YSYEKL. CDR3 in amino acids: CASSQEPGQGYNEQFF. Written as DNA, the CDR3 is TGCGCCAGCAGCCAGGAACCGGGACAGGGCTACAATGAGCAGTTCTTC.

The chain combines TRBV27 with TRBJ2-7; perhaps D is TRBD1 or TRBD2 (5 bases each). From germline, CDR1 is MNHEY and CDR2 SMNVEV (reference sequence). The CDR3 runs 13 residues. The V gene lost 6 bases and the J gene lost 4 bases, with 13 bases spanning the gap. The CDR3 DNA reads as TGTGCCAGCAGATGGGACGGCGGATACGAGCAGTACTTC. Translation gives CASRWDGGYEQYF.

This clone was observed a few times. For the CDR3, the DNA is TGTGCCAGCAGCTTAGCAGTCGGGTATCCGTACTTC. Translation: CASSLAVGYPYF. The chain is built from TRBV7-2 and TRBJ2-7; no definite D call. Germline values: CDR1 SGHTA, CDR2 FQGNSA. This CDR3 has 12 amino acids. V lost 0 bases to trimming and J lost 12 bases, with 12 bases between them.

The chain recombines TRBV7-2 with TRBJ1-2; 8 bases fit TRBD1. The CDR3 loop spans 15 amino acids. The ends lost 5 bases at V and 4 bases at J; junction bases unmatched: 9. The germline CDR1 and CDR2 sequences are SGHTA and FQGNSA. The CDR3 sequence: CASSRNRGIAYGYTF. The CDR3 bases are TGTGCCAGCAGCCGTAACAGGGGGATTGCCTATGGCTACACCTTC.

The chain couples TRBV4-3 to TRBJ1-5; D not certain. The V end lost 5 bases, the J end lost 9 bases, and 17 bases lay between the germline ends. Looked up from germline, CDR1 is LGHNA and CDR2 is YSLEER. The length of the CDR3 is 14 residues. CDR3 in amino acids: CASSARATGGPQHF. As DNA, the CDR3 is TGCGCCAGCAGCGCTCGGGCGACTGGTGGGCCCCAGCATTTT.

The rearrangement links TRBV25-1 to TRBJ2-3; D is unclear. The CDR3 extends over 13 amino acids. CDR1 is MGHDK, CDR2 SYGVNS, per germline. The ends were cut back, 6 bases at V and 6 bases at J, with 13 bases in the middle. In nucleotides, the CDR3 is TGTGCCAGCAGCCCGCCTGCCGCCGATACGCAGTATTTT. Amino acids: CASSPPAADTQYF.

The chain is built from TRBV11-2 and TRBJ1-1; D is unresolved. The germline gives CDR1 SGHAT, CDR2 FQNNGV. This CDR3 spans 13 amino acids. Trimming stripped 3 bases from V and 0 bases from J, with 5 bases between. The CDR3 coding sequence is TGTGCCAGCAGCTTTATGGTGAACACTGAAGCTTTCTTT. This translates into CASSFMVNTEAFF.

This chain's CDR3 is CASSIKVGDTEAFF. The CDR3, as DNA: TGTGCCAGTAGTATTAAGGTCGGGGACACTGAAGCTTTCTTT. The genes are TRBV19 and TRBJ1-1; D gene ambiguous. The germline CDR1 and CDR2 sequences are LNHDA and SQIVND (reference sequence). There are 14 residues in the CDR3. Trimming left V 3 bases short and J 3 bases short, with 11 bases between.

The rearrangement links TRBV6-6 to TRBJ1-5; no clear D gene. There are 13 residues in the CDR3. V was clipped by 4 bases and J by 5 bases, with 9 bases between them. Germline-derived CDR1 and CDR2 are MNHNY and SVGAGI (reference sequence). DNA for the CDR3: TGTGCCAGCAGTTCGACCCCCGATCAGCCCCAGCATTTT. Its protein product is CASSSTPDQPQHF.

The CDR3 region is CASSRYSGKETQYF. The CDR3 bases are TGTGCCAGCAGCCGTTATAGCGGGAAAGAGACCCAGTACTTC. This rearrangement joins TRBV9 to TRBJ2-5; 8 bases fit TRBD2. This CDR3 has 14 residues. V lost 4 bases to trimming and J lost 3 bases; unmatched junction nucleotides: 5. CDR1 and CDR2 (germline): SGDLS, YYNGEE.

The rearrangement links TRBV5-1 to TRBJ1-1; D call uncertain. In germline, CDR1 is SGHRS, CDR2 YFSETQ. Trimming pared 0 bases from V and 5 bases from J, leaving 14 bases between. The length of the CDR3 is 15 residues. CDR3 DNA sequence: TGCGCCAGCAGCTTGGCGGGTGCGACGGGGACTGAAGCTTTCTTT. The encoded protein is CASSLAGATGTEAFF.

This rearrangement joins TRBV6-5 to TRBJ1-3, with D uncertain. There are 14 residues in the CDR3. V shed 4 bases and J shed 4 bases, with 11 bases lying between them. The germline V gene has CDR1 MNHEY and CDR2 SVGAGI. CDR3: CASSLSRQGNTIYF. CDR3 DNA sequence: TGTGCCAGCAGTTTGAGCAGGCAAGGAAACACCATATATTTT.

The chain links TRBV12-5 to TRBJ2-2; D gene unclear. V lost 2 bases to trimming and J lost 4 bases, with 5 bases between them. Germline V gene data show CDR1 as LGHNT and CDR2 as FRNRAP. This CDR3 region has 13 residues. As DNA, the CDR3 is TGTGCTAGTGGTTTGCCAGGCACCGGGGAGCTGTTTTTT. Encoded protein: CASGLPGTGELFF. Supplemented by reference TRBV12-5 and TRBJ2-2, the full variable domain reads DARVTQTPRHKVTEMGQEVTMRCQPILGHNTVFWYRQTMMQGLELLAYFRNRAPLDDSGMPKDRFSAEMPDATLATLKIQPSEPRDSAVYFCASGLPGTGELFFGEGSRLTVL.

The chain links TRBV6-5 to TRBJ1-2; unclear D gene. V lost 6 bases, J lost 3 bases, and 14 bases lay in between. Germline values: CDR1 MNHEY, CDR2 SVGAGI. There are 14 residues in the CDR3. CDR3 nucleotides: TGTGCCAGCAGCGACCTTGGGAGCGACTATGGCTACACCTTC. As protein: CASSDLGSDYGYTF.

This chain connects TRBV6-5 to TRBJ1-1; 7 positions agree with TRBD1. The germline V gene has CDR1 MNHEY and CDR2 SVGAGI. The CDR3 extends over 13 amino acids. V dropped 8 bases and J dropped 1; count of bases not matched to a gene: 4. The CDR3 region is CASGWDRNTEAFF. CDR3 sequence (DNA): TGTGCCAGCGGTTGGGACAGGAACACTGAAGCTTTCTTT.

The table lists this clone with a count of one. The V and J genes are TRBV11-2 and TRBJ2-1; 9 bases match TRBD1. The junction had 5 bases not matched to a gene; V was cut back by 2 bases and J by 9 bases. The CDR3 is 14 residues long. CDR1 and CDR2 (germline): SGHAT, FQNNGV. CDR3 region: CASSLQQGAGEQFF. The CDR3 coding sequence is TGTGCCAGCAGCTTACAACAGGGGGCGGGTGAGCAGTTCTTC. The full variable domain, in which reference TRBV11-2 and TRBJ2-1 provide the parts outside the CDR3, is EAGVAQSPRYKIIEKRQSVAFWCNPISGHATLYWYQQILGQGPKLLIQFQNNGVVDDSQLPKDRFSAERLKGVDSTLKIQPAKLEDSAVYLCASSLQQGAGEQFFGPGTRLTVL.

The chain is built from TRBV7-6 and TRBJ1-5; TRBD1 matches at 7 bases. The junction had 3 bases not matched to a gene; V was cut back by 3 bases and J by 7 bases. The CDR3 length is 13 residues. The germline V gene has CDR1 SGHVS and CDR2 FNYEAQ. The CDR3 here is CASSFQQGQPQHF. CDR3 DNA sequence: TGTGCCAGCAGCTTTCAACAGGGGCAGCCCCAGCATTTT.

This chain joins TRBV5-1 and TRBJ2-5; TRBD2 matches 7 bases. Germline values: CDR1 SGHRS, CDR2 YFSETQ. The CDR3 sequence is 14 residues long. J lost 2 bases, V lost 4 bases, and 5 bases had no gene match. The CDR3 region is CASSGGDRQETQYF. Written as DNA, the CDR3 is TGCGCCAGCAGCGGGGGGGACCGTCAAGAGACCCAGTACTTC.